The sequence of this T cell receptor beta chain was determined in a study of T cell repertoires in cytomegalovirus infection. TCRdb re-called the reads with MiXCR, one entry per CDR3 protein. Here the sample spans about half a million distinct CDR3 sequences, about 39% being singletons. CDR1 is SGHTA and CDR2 is FQGNSA in the germline V gene. CDR3 size: 15 residues. The V end was cut by 5 bases, the J end by 4 bases, with 16 bases between. Turning to this clonotype: What it binds is not known.

The chain has TRBV7-2 and TRBJ2-3, with a weak D call TRBD2 (6 bases). The specimen was cultured PBMCs, collected from culture after CMV antigen stimulation. The TCR originated in a human donor in good health (CMV status not recorded). Some clones in this sample may be carry-over from other donors' samples. As DNA, the CDR3 is TGTGCCAGCAGCCTGTGGGGGGTTTGGGCAGATACGCAGTATTTT. Protein: CASSLWGVWADTQYF.